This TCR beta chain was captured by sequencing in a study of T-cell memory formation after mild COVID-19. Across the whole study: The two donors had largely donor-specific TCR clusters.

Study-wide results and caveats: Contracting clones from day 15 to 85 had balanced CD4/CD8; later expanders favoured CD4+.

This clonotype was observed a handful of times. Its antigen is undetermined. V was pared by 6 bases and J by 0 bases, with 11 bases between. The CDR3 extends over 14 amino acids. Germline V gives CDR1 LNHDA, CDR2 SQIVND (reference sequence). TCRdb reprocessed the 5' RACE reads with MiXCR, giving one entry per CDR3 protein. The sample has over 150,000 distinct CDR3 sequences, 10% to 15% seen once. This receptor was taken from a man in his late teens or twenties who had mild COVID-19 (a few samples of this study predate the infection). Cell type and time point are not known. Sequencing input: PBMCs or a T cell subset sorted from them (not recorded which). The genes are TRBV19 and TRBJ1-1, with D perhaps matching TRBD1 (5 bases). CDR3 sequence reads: CASRRQNMNTEAFF. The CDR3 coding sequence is TGTGCCAGTAGGAGACAGAACATGAACACTGAAGCTTTCTTT.